Below are 15 T cell receptor beta chains sequenced from a single sample in a study of T cell clusters in autoimmune cytopenias. Some 34,000 genome equivalents of blood DNA were amplified for TRB. TRB was amplified by touch-down multiplex PCR, primer pools A and B combined. After re-calling the multiplex PCR reads, TCRdb lists one entry per CDR3 protein, DNA absent. The sample has 8,000 or so distinct CDR3 sequences. The sample comprised peripheral blood. Receptor source: a human donor with an autoimmune cytopenia or autoimmune hepatitis (not recorded which).

V gene TRBV20-1 combines with J gene TRBJ2-2. Germline V gives CDR1 DFQATT, CDR2 SNEGSKA (reference sequence). The CDR3 has 16 amino acids. The CDR3 sequence: CSATTPATANTGELFF.

This chain links TRBV5-1 with TRBJ1-1; the D gene TCRdb calls, TRBD1, cannot be checked with no DNA. CDR1 is SGHRS and CDR2 is YFSETQ in the germline V gene. The length of the CDR3 is 15 residues. This CDR3 is CASSFDDRGTTEAFF.

This chain links TRBV19 with TRBJ2-1; the D call from TCRdb, TRBD2, cannot be confirmed without DNA. Germline loops: CDR1 LNHDA, CDR2 SQIVND (reference sequence). There are 16 residues in the CDR3. The CDR3 is CASSSGLASTYNEQFF.

By frequency, this clonotype is medium-sized. The rearrangement links TRBV29-1 to TRBJ1-6; TCRdb gives TRBD1 as the D gene, but with no DNA this cannot be confirmed. The CDR3 is 14 residues long. Per germline, CDR1 SQVTM and CDR2 ANQGSEA. The CDR3 sequence: CSVAGGDYNSPLHF.

The chain joins TRBV13 to TRBJ2-7; TCRdb's D gene call, TRBD1, goes unchecked for lack of DNA. Germline-derived CDR1 and CDR2 are PRHDT and FYEKMQ (reference sequence). CDR3 length: 13 residues. The CDR3 protein is CASSMSLKREQYF.

V is TRBV29-1 and J is TRBJ2-7; with no DNA, the TCRdb D assignment of TRBD2 cannot be verified. Per the germline V gene, CDR1 is SQVTM and CDR2 is ANQGSEA. CDR3 length: 15 residues. CDR3 protein: CSVEGGRDGLNEQFF.

V and J are TRBV6-1 and TRBJ2-7; there is no DNA to check the TCRdb D call of TRBD1. Germline loops: CDR1 MNHNS, CDR2 SASEGT. CDR3 length equals 14 residues. CDR3 sequence reads: CASSRDRARHEQYF.

This clonotype counts as medium-sized (0.01 to 0.1%) by frequency. This chain links TRBV6-2 or TRBV6-3 with TRBJ1-2; TCRdb calls TRBD1, which cannot be checked without DNA. The CDR3 spans 14 residues. Germline CDR1 and CDR2: MNHEY and SVGEGT. The CDR3 sequence: CASSRLRGARGYTF.

This clonotype is called medium-sized based on its frequency. The CDR3: CAWSGPAGARTDTQYF. The chain couples TRBV30 to TRBJ2-3; there is no DNA to check the TCRdb D call of TRBD2. This CDR3 spans 16 amino acids. CDR1 and CDR2 from the germline V gene are GTSNPN and SVGIG (reference sequence). Supplemented by reference TRBV30 and TRBJ2-3, the full variable domain reads SQTIHQWPATLVQPVGSPLSLECTVEGTSNPNLYWYRQAAGRGLQLLFYSVGIGQISSEVPQNLSASRPQDRQFILSSKKLLLSDSGFYLCAWSGPAGARTDTQYFGPGTRLTVL.

This rearrangement joins TRBV7-6 to TRBJ2-2; TCRdb's D call, TRBD2, is unchecked because there is no DNA. The CDR3 has 15 residues. Germline assignment: CDR1 SGHVS and CDR2 FNYEAQ. The chain's CDR3 is CASSLGLPYTGELFF.

V is TRBV12-3 or TRBV12-4 and J is TRBJ1-1. This CDR3 has 14 residues. The CDR3 is CASSLAVIGTEAFF.

The chain joins TRBV6-5 to TRBJ2-7; TCRdb's assignment of TRBD2 cannot be checked, as there is no DNA. This CDR3 spans 15 amino acids. The germline V gene encodes CDR1 MNHEY and CDR2 SVGAGI. CDR3 amino acids: CAISERGGRSYEQYF.

The chain couples TRBV6-1 to TRBJ2-2; TCRdb calls TRBD1, which cannot be checked without DNA. The CDR3 loop spans 14 amino acids. Per germline, CDR1 MNHNS and CDR2 SASEGT. The chain's CDR3 is CASSQGTNTGELFF.

This chain joins TRBV19 and TRBJ1-5. Germline V CDR1 and CDR2: LNHDA, SQIVND (reference sequence). The CDR3 runs to 16 residues. This chain's CDR3 is CAWNSASRFSNQPQHF.

This rearrangement joins TRBV24-1 to TRBJ2-1; TCRdb's D call, TRBD2, is unchecked because there is no DNA. Per the germline V gene, CDR1 is KGHDR and CDR2 is SFDVKD. The CDR3 consists of 16 residues. The CDR3 region is CATSEGSGRAIHEQFF.